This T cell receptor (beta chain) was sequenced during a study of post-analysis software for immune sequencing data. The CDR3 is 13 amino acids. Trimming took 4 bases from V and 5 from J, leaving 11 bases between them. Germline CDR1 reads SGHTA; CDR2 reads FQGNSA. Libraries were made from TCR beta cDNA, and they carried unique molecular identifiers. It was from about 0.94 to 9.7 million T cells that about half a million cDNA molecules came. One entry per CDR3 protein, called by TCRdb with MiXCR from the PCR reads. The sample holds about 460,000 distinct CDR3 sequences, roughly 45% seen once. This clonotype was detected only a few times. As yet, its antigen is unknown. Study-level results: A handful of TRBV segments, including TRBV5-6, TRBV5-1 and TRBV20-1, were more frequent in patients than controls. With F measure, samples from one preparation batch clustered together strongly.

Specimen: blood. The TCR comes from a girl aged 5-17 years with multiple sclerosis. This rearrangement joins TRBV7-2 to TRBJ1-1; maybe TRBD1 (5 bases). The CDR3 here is CASSSHGGTEAFF. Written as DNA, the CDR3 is TGTGCCAGCAGCTCCCACGGGGGTACTGAAGCTTTCTTT.